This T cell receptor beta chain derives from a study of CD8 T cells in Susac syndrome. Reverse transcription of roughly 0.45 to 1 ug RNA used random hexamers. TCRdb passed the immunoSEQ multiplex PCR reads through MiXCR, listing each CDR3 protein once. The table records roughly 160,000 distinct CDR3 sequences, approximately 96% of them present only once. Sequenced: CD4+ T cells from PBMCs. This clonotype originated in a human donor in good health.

The CDR3 sequence: CASRLEGLSEQFF. Here the CDR3 DNA reads TGTGCCAGCAGGCTCGAGGGGCTGAGTGAGCAGTTCTTC. The chain combines TRBV6-2 or TRBV6-3 with TRBJ2-1; either TRBD1 or TRBD2 may supply D (5 bases each). The CDR3 consists of 13 residues. Germline CDR1 MNHEY, CDR2 SVGEGT. The V gene lost 6 bases and the J gene lost 9 bases, with 15 bases spanning the gap.